Listed below are T cell receptor beta chains from one sample, sequenced in a study of T cell responses to AZD1222 COVID-19 vaccine. The table came from immunoSEQ multiplex PCR; TCRdb's copy has only in-frame clones and leaves some out. The sample contains some 96,000 clones, about nine tenths of which appear only once. The sample in question was peripheral blood, obtained 28 days after the second AZD1222 dose. These receptors came from an adult who received the AZD1222 COVID-19 vaccine. The CDR3 runs from the conserved cysteine through the conserved F or W. D genes are given only for firm matches. Expanded clones get a size class; other rows say once, few or many, or leave the size out.

v_gene: TRBV28; d_gene: TRBD1; j_gene: TRBJ1-5; abundance: -; CDR3nt: TGTGCCAGCAGTTTAGGGGGACAGGGCGATCAGCCCCAGCATTTT; CDR3aa: CASSLGGQGDQPQHF
v_gene: TRBV5-1; d_gene: -; j_gene: TRBJ1-3; abundance: -; CDR3nt: TGCGCCAGCAGCTTGGATGGCTTCTCTGGAAACACCATATATTTT; CDR3aa: CASSLDGFSGNTIYF
v_gene: TRBV28; d_gene: -; j_gene: TRBJ1-1; abundance: -; CDR3nt: TGTGCCAGCAGTTTAAGCCAAAATGGGGGCACTGAAGCTTTCTTT; CDR3aa: CASSLSQNGGTEAFF
v_gene: TRBV28; d_gene: -; j_gene: TRBJ1-6; abundance: -; CDR3nt: TGTGCCAGCAACCTTGGGAGTGGCCAACATTCACCCCTCCACTTT; CDR3aa: CASNLGSGQHSPLHF
v_gene: TRBV2; d_gene: -; j_gene: TRBJ1-1; abundance: -; CDR3nt: TGTGCCAGCAGCCAAGATTGGGTGGGGGGGGAAGCTTTCTTT; CDR3aa: CASSQDWVGGEAFF
v_gene: TRBV7-3; d_gene: TRBD1; j_gene: TRBJ2-7; abundance: -; CDR3nt: TGTGCCAGCAGCATCGGACAGGGGGGACACTACGAGCAGTACTTC; CDR3aa: CASSIGQGGHYEQYF
v_gene: TRBV6-1; d_gene: -; j_gene: TRBJ1-1; abundance: few; CDR3nt: TGTGCCAGCAGTGAAGCGGTGGGCACTGAAGCTTTCTTT; CDR3aa: CASSEAVGTEAFF
v_gene: TRBV27; d_gene: -; j_gene: TRBJ1-2; abundance: -; CDR3nt: TGTGCCAGCAGTACACAACGACAGGACGATGGCTACACCTTC; CDR3aa: CASSTQRQDDGYTF
v_gene: TRBV7-9; d_gene: -; j_gene: TRBJ1-6; abundance: -; CDR3nt: TGTGCCAGCAGCCCTTCAGTTAATTCACCCCTCCACTTT; CDR3aa: CASSPSVNSPLHF
v_gene: TRBV5-5; d_gene: -; j_gene: TRBJ1-6; abundance: once; CDR3nt: TGTGCCAGCAGCCCGCATTCGATGTTCGGGGGGAGCTCCTATAATTCACCCCTCCACTTT; CDR3aa: CASSPHSMFGGSSYNSPLHF
v_gene: TRBV11-2; d_gene: -; j_gene: TRBJ2-2; abundance: -; CDR3nt: TGTGCCAGCAGCCCCTTTGAACTCCTGACGTGGGGGGAGCTGTTTTTT; CDR3aa: CASSPFELLTWGELFF
v_gene: TRBV18; d_gene: TRBD1; j_gene: TRBJ2-7; abundance: -; CDR3nt: TGTGCCAGCTCACCATCGGGACAGGTCCACGAGCAGTACTTC; CDR3aa: CASSPSGQVHEQYF
v_gene: TRBV11-2; d_gene: -; j_gene: TRBJ1-1; abundance: -; CDR3nt: TGTGCCAGCATACGGCTTAACACTGAAGCTTTCTTT; CDR3aa: CASIRLNTEAFF
v_gene: TRBV29-1; d_gene: -; j_gene: TRBJ1-5; abundance: -; CDR3nt: TGCAGCGTTGTGGTGGACGGTAGCAATCAGCCCCAGCATTTT; CDR3aa: CSVVVDGSNQPQHF
v_gene: TRBV4-2; d_gene: -; j_gene: TRBJ2-3; abundance: -; CDR3nt: TGTGCCAGCAGCCAAGATTACTATAGCACAGATACGCAGTATTTT; CDR3aa: CASSQDYYSTDTQYF
v_gene: TRBV30; d_gene: -; j_gene: TRBJ1-5; abundance: -; CDR3nt: TGTGCCTGGAGTCGAGGGGATGGGAGCAATCAGCCCCAGCATTTT; CDR3aa: CAWSRGDGSNQPQHF
v_gene: TRBV5-1; d_gene: TRBD2; j_gene: TRBJ2-5; abundance: -; CDR3nt: TGCGCCAGCAGCTTGTTTGCGGGACTAGCCGAGCAAGAGACCCAGTACTTC; CDR3aa: CASSLFAGLAEQETQYF